Shown below are 27 T cell receptor beta chains from a single sample sequenced in a study of Tregs in tolerant kidney transplant recipients. Which antigens these TCRs recognize remains unknown. The data were produced by immunoSEQ multiplex PCR, yet TCRdb's version contains in-frame clones alone and is incomplete. The profile shows some 4,000 clones, 55% to 60% of them singletons. Material for sequencing was CD8+ T cells from blood cultured with allogeneic cells. These receptors were collected from a human donor in good health.

Comment on this clone: At one boundary the junction diverges from the germline segment, which might be a read error. The V call is TRBV7-7, the J call TRBJ2-7; D is uncertain. The CDR3 sequence is 14 residues long. Germline CDR1 reads SSHAT; CDR2 reads FNYEAQ (reference sequence). The CDR3 DNA sequence: TGTGCTAGCAGCTTAGGAGAGGACGCCTACGAGCAGTACTTC. The encoded protein is CASSLGEDAYEQYF. The full variable domain, in which reference TRBV7-7 and TRBJ2-7 provide the parts outside the CDR3, is GAGVSQSPRYKVTKRGQDVTLRCDPISSHATLYWYQQALGQGPEFLTYFNYEAQPDKSGLPSDRFSAERPEGSISTLTIQRTEQRDSAMYRCASSLGEDAYEQYFGPGTRLTVT.

A few counts support this clone. The V gene is TRBV29-1, the J gene TRBJ2-1; D remains ambiguous. V lost 2 bases to trimming and J lost 5 bases, with 7 bases between them. Germline values: CDR1 SQVTM, CDR2 ANQGSEA. This CDR3 region has 12 residues. This chain's CDR3 is CSVEPDDNEQFF. CDR3 DNA: TGCAGCGTTGAACCCGACGACAATGAGCAGTTCTTC.

This clone was counted a few times. The J gene is TRBJ2-5, the V gene TRBV4-2, with D possibly matching TRBD2 (6 bases). Germline values: CDR1 LGHNA, CDR2 YNFKEQ. V lost 2 bases and J 2 bases, leaving 12 bases between the germline ends. The CDR3 spans 15 residues. The CDR3 sequence is CASSQSLAFQETQYF. The CDR3 nucleotides read TGTGCCAGCAGCCAAAGCCTAGCGTTTCAAGAGACCCAGTACTTC.

This sequence joins TRBV30 and TRBJ2-5; no clear D. CDR3 length: 13 amino acids. Per the germline V gene, CDR1 is GTSNPN and CDR2 is SVGIG (reference sequence). V was cut by 2 bases and J by 3 bases, with 10 bases left in between. DNA of the CDR3: TGTGCCTGGAGTCCAGGATCCGAAGAGACCCAGTACTTC. Translated: CAWSPGSEETQYF.

The chain links TRBV6-1 to TRBJ2-7, with D possibly being TRBD1 (8 bases). CDR1 and CDR2 from the germline V gene are MNHNS and SASEGT. With 11 bases removed from V and 0 bases from J, the gap between germline ends came to 17 bases. The CDR3 is 14 residues long. The CDR3 loop reads CAGGQGGSSYEQYF. In nucleotides, the CDR3 is TGTGCCGGAGGACAGGGCGGGAGCTCCTACGAGCAGTACTTC.

The V and J genes are TRBV9 and TRBJ2-2, with D possibly matching TRBD1 (6 bases). V lost 3 bases, J lost 1 base, and 13 bases lay in between. The CDR3 runs 16 residues. Germline values: CDR1 SGDLS, CDR2 YYNGEE. In DNA form, the CDR3 reads TGTGCCAGCAGCGCTAAACAGGGAGTGAACACCGGGGAGCTGTTTTTT. It specifies CASSAKQGVNTGELFF.

The chain has TRBV27 and TRBJ1-6; TRBD1 is a possible D gene (6 bases). The CDR3 has 13 amino acids. Germline values: CDR1 MNHEY, CDR2 SMNVEV (reference sequence). V shed 7 bases and J shed 11 bases, with 15 bases lying between them. CDR3 amino acids: CASTGGQPPPLHF. The DNA for the CDR3 is TGTGCCAGCACCGGGGGCCAGCCGCCACCCCTCCACTTT.

The rearrangement uses TRBV7-8 and TRBJ1-1; the match to TRBD1 covers 9 bases. CDR1 and CDR2 from the germline V gene are SGHVS and FQNEAQ. The CDR3 is made up of 16 amino acids. V dropped 6 bases and J dropped 6; count of bases not matched to a gene: 14. Here the CDR3 DNA reads TGTGCCAGCAGGGTCCGGGACAGGGCTTTTAACGCTGAAGCTTTCTTT. Translated: CASRVRDRAFNAEAFF.

In its sample, this clone was seen a few times. Other DNA sequences in the same sample also yield this CDR3. J is TRBJ2-6 and V is TRBV7-9, with D hard to call. V was cut by 4 bases and J by 2 bases, with 3 bases left in between. The CDR3 has 13 residues. CDR1 and CDR2 (germline): SEHNR, FQNEAQ (reference sequence). CDR3 loop: CASSYAGANVLTF. CDR3 nucleotides: TGTGCCAGCAGCTATGCTGGGGCCAACGTCCTGACTTTC.

The chain has TRBV19 and TRBJ2-1; TRBD1 or TRBD2 may be the D gene (5 bases each). The length of the CDR3 is 15 residues. V dropped 6 bases and J dropped 4 bases, with 16 bases sitting between them. Germline V lookup: CDR1 LNHDA, CDR2 SQIVND (reference sequence). CDR3: CASRMGDHRYNEQFF. CDR3 DNA sequence: TGTGCCAGTAGGATGGGGGACCACCGTTACAATGAGCAGTTCTTC.

The chain has TRBV7-9 and TRBJ1-1, with a weak D call TRBD1 (6 bases). The CDR3 consists of 15 residues. Germline loops: CDR1 SEHNR, CDR2 FQNEAQ (reference sequence). The V end lost 1 base, the J end lost 5 bases, and 14 bases lay between the germline ends. The CDR3 loop reads CASSLVFAGTTEAFF. CDR3 nucleotides: TGTGCCAGCAGCTTAGTCTTCGCAGGGACAACTGAAGCTTTCTTT.

The chain is built from TRBV13 and TRBJ2-1; 7 bases fit TRBD1. Germline loops: CDR1 PRHDT, CDR2 FYEKMQ (reference sequence). V gave up 0 bases and J gave up 7 bases; unmatched junction bases: 0. The CDR3 is 13 residues long. The CDR3 region is CASSLGTGNEQFF. For the CDR3, the DNA is TGTGCCAGCAGCTTAGGGACAGGGAATGAGCAGTTCTTC.

The chain combines TRBV21-1 with TRBJ2-4; the table assigns TRBD1, which was not confirmed against the DNA. TRBV21-1 is shown as a pseudogene. The CDR3 runs 18 residues. Here the CDR3 reads CASSKERQGAKDLGIQYF. The CDR3 region has the DNA TGTGCCAGCAGCAAAGAGCGACAGGGGGCGAAGGATCTGGGTATTCAGTACTTC.

The chain joins TRBV7-9 to TRBJ1-5; unclear D gene. The V gene's germline CDR1 is SEHNR and CDR2 FQNEAQ (reference sequence). CDR3 length equals 12 residues. The germline V and J ends were trimmed by 6 bases and 6 bases, with 9 bases remaining between them. The CDR3 DNA sequence: TGTGCCAGCAGTCAAACCGGTCAGCCCCAGCATTTT. It encodes CASSQTGQPQHF.

The chain is built from TRBV9 and TRBJ2-2, with TRBD2 matching 11 bases. The CDR3 contains 16 residues. Germline lookup yields CDR1 SGDLS and CDR2 YYNGEE. V lost 1 base and J lost 5; bases outside the gene matches: 4. The CDR3 sequence: CASSVFGLAGTGELFF. CDR3 bases: TGTGCCAGCAGCGTATTTGGACTAGCGGGTACCGGGGAGCTGTTTTTT. Full variable domain (outside the CDR3, taken from reference TRBV9 and TRBJ2-2): DSGVTQTPKHLITATGQRVTLRCSPRSGDLSVYWYQQSLDQGLQFLIQYYNGEERAKGNILERFSAQQFPDLHSELNLSSLELGDSALYFCASSVFGLAGTGELFFGEGSRLTVL.

This clone has a handful of counts. This chain uses TRBV19 with TRBJ1-2; maybe TRBD1 (6 bases). This CDR3 has 13 amino acids. V lost 2 bases to trimming and J lost 7 bases, with 11 bases between them. CDR1 is LNHDA and CDR2 is SQIVND in the germline V gene (reference sequence). DNA for the CDR3: TGTGCCAGTAGTATAACGGGGGGCCTTGGCTACACCTTC. Protein sequence: CASSITGGLGYTF.

This chain connects TRBV6-5 to TRBJ1-6; D gene unclear. The CDR3 consists of 13 residues. Germline lookup yields CDR1 MNHEY and CDR2 SVGAGI. The germline V and J ends were trimmed by 5 bases and 4 bases, with 6 bases remaining between them. The CDR3 sequence is CASSRAYNSPLHF. CDR3 sequence (DNA): TGTGCCAGCAGTCGAGCTTATAATTCACCCCTCCACTTT.

The gene calls are TRBV7-9 and TRBJ2-7, with D maybe TRBD2 (7 bases). The CDR3 length is 13 residues. V was shortened by 5 bases and J by 6 bases, with 14 bases between the two germline ends. Germline-derived CDR1 and CDR2 are SEHNR and FQNEAQ (reference sequence). CDR3 nucleotides: TGTGCCAGCAGCCTCGGGGGAGGGGGCGAGCAGTACTTC. Translation gives CASSLGGGGEQYF.

This clone was observed a handful of times. The rearrangement joins TRBV7-6 to TRBJ2-5, with 10 nucleotides matching TRBD1. This CDR3 is built from 17 residues. CDR1 and CDR2 from the germline V gene are SGHVS and FNYEAQ. Losses at the gene ends were 5 bases for V and 1 base for J; bases not matched to a gene: 10. CDR3 region: CASSLYPGQGIQETQYF. DNA for the CDR3: TGTGCCAGCAGCCTTTACCCGGGACAGGGGATCCAAGAGACCCAGTACTTC.

The sample holds a few counts of this clone. The CDR3 region has the DNA TGTGCCAGCAGCAGGGGGACGGAGCAGTACTTC. It yields the protein CASSRGTEQYF. The chain links TRBV7-8 to TRBJ2-7; D is possibly TRBD1 (6 bases). Trimming stripped 5 bases from V and 7 bases from J, with 9 bases between. Germline V gene sequence: CDR1 SGHVS, CDR2 FQNEAQ. The CDR3 has 11 amino acids.

By share, this clone counts as medium-sized. V gene TRBV7-6 combines with J gene TRBJ2-3; D unresolved. Trimming cost V 5 bases and J 0 bases, with 12 bases left between them. The CDR3 sequence is 15 residues long. From germline, CDR1 is SGHVS and CDR2 FNYEAQ. The DNA of the CDR3 is TGTGCCAGCAGCCCAGAGATAGGTAGCACAGATACGCAGTATTTT. This sequence encodes CASSPEIGSTDTQYF.

The chain combines TRBV19 with TRBJ1-1; D remains ambiguous. The V gene's germline CDR1 is LNHDA and CDR2 SQIVND (reference sequence). With 1 base removed from V and 4 bases from J, the gap between germline ends came to 7 bases. The CDR3 is 13 amino acids. The CDR3 loop reads CASSIGEGTEAFF. The CDR3 bases are TGTGCCAGTAGTATAGGGGAAGGCACTGAAGCTTTCTTT.

The chain employs TRBV10-2 and TRBJ2-1; D gene unclear. Germline V gene lookup returns CDR1 WSHSY and CDR2 SAAADI. The V end was cut by 3 bases, the J end by 1 base, with 7 bases between. This CDR3 has 14 residues. CDR3 nucleotides: TGCGCCAGCAGTGAAACGACGTCCTACAATGAGCAGTTCTTC. It translates to CASSETTSYNEQFF.

The rearrangement links TRBV11-3 to TRBJ2-7; 9 positions agree with TRBD1. With 8 bases clipped from V and 2 bases from J, the junction kept 7 bases outside the gene matches. The CDR3 loop spans 14 amino acids. Germline V gene sequence: CDR1 SGHNT, CDR2 YENEEA. CDR3 DNA sequence: TGTGCCAGCTCCCCGGGGACAGGGACCTACGAGCAGTACTTC. This gives the protein CASSPGTGTYEQYF.

The rearrangement links TRBV7-3 to TRBJ1-2; D gene unclear. The CDR3 has 13 residues. Germline CDR1 reads SGHTA; CDR2 reads FQGTGA. The V end was cut by 2 bases, the J end by 7 bases, with 11 bases between. The CDR3 nucleotides are TGTGCCAGCAGCTTAGTTTCGGGTAGTGGCTACACCTTC. This gives the protein CASSLVSGSGYTF.

This rearrangement joins TRBV7-9 to TRBJ2-5, with D tentatively TRBD1 or TRBD2 (5 bases each). The CDR3 sequence is 11 residues long. CDR1 SEHNR and CDR2 FQNEAQ come from the germline V gene (reference sequence). V lost 3 bases and J 7 bases, leaving 6 bases between the germline ends. The CDR3 bases are TGTGCCAGCAGCTTCGGGGCGACCCAGTACTTC. Amino acid sequence: CASSFGATQYF.

CDR3 coding DNA: TGTGCCAGCAGCTTATCTGTCAATGAGCAGTTCTTC. The encoded protein is CASSLSVNEQFF. The chain is built from TRBV7-6 and TRBJ2-1; D not certain. The CDR3 has 12 amino acids. From germline, CDR1 is SGHVS and CDR2 FNYEAQ. The V and J ends lost 2 bases and 6 bases respectively, with 5 bases between them. Combining the CDR3 with reference TRBV7-6 and TRBJ2-1 gives the whole variable domain GAGVSQSPRYKVTKRGQDVALRCDPISGHVSLYWYRQALGQGPEFLTYFNYEAQQDKSGLPNDRFSAERPEGSISTLTIQRTEQRDSAMYRCASSLSVNEQFFGPGTRLTVL.